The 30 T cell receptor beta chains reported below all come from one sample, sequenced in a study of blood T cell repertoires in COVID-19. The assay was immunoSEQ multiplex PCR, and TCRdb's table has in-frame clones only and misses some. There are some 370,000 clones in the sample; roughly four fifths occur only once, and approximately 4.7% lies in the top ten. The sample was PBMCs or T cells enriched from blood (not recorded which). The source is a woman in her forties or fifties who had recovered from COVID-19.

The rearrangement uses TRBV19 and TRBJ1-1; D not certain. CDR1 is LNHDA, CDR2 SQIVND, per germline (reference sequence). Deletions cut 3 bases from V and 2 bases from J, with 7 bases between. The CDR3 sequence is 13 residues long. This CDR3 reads CASSILINTEAFF. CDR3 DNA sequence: TGTGCCAGTAGTATTTTAATAAACACTGAAGCTTTCTTT.

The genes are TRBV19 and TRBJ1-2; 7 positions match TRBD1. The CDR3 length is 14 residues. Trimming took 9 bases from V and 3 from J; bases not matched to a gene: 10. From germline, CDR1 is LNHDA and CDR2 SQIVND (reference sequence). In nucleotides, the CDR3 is TGTGCCAGCTCCAACAGGGGCACGGACTATGGCTACACCTTC. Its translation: CASSNRGTDYGYTF.

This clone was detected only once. This CDR3 is CASTPQGRGYNQPQHF. The CDR3 region has the DNA TGTGCCAGCACTCCCCAGGGCAGGGGATACAATCAGCCCCAGCATTTT. This chain connects TRBV7-2 to TRBJ1-5; a weak D match, TRBD1 (6 bases). This CDR3 is 16 amino acids long. V lost 7 bases to trimming and J lost 3 bases, with 19 bases between them. The germline V gene has CDR1 SGHTA and CDR2 FQGNSA.

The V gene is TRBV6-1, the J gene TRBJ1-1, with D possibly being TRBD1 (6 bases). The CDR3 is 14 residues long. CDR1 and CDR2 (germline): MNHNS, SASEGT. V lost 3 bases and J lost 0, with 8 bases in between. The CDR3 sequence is CASSDGQLNTEAFF. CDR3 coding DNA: TGTGCCAGCAGTGACGGACAGTTGAACACTGAAGCTTTCTTT.

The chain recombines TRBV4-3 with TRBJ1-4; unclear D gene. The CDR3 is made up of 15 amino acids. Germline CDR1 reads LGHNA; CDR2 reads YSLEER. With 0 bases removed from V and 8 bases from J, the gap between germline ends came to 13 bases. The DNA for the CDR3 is TGCGCCAGCAGCCAAGATCCTTGGTTGGGCGAAAAACTGTTTTTT. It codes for CASSQDPWLGEKLFF.

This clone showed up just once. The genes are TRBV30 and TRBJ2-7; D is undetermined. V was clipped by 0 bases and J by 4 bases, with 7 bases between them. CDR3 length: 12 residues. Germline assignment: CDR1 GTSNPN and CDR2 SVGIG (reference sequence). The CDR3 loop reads CAWSVTQYEQYF. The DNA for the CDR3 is TGTGCCTGGAGTGTTACCCAGTACGAGCAGTACTTC.

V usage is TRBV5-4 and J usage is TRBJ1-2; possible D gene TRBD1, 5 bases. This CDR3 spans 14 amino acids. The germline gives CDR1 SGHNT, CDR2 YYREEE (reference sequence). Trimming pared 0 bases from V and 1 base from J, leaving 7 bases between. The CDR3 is CASSLATVNYGYTF. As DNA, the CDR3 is TGTGCCAGCAGCTTGGCGACAGTTAACTATGGCTACACCTTC.

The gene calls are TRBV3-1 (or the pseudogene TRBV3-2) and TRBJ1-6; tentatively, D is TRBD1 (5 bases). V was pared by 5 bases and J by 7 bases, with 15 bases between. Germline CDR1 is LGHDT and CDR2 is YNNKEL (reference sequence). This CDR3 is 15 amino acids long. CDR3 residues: CASSSKRRGNSPLHF. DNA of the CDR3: TGTGCCAGCAGCTCAAAGCGCCGGGGGAATTCACCCCTCCACTTT.

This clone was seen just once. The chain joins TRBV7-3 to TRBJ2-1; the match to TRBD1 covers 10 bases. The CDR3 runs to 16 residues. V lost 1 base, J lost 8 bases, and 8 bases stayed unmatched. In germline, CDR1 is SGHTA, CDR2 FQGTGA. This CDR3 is CASSLNGQGVSDEQFF. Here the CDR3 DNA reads TGTGCCAGCAGCTTAAATGGACAGGGGGTTAGCGATGAGCAGTTCTTC.

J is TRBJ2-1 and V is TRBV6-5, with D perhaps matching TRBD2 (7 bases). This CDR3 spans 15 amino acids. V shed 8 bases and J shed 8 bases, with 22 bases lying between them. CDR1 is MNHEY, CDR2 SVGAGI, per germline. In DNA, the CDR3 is TGTGCCAGCGCTAACAGGGCCGGACTAGGCCATGAGCAGTTCTTC. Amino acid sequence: CASANRAGLGHEQFF.

The CDR3 DNA sequence: TGTGCCTGGAGTCCCACCGGGATACTCTATGGCTACACCTTC. Translating it yields CAWSPTGILYGYTF. V usage is TRBV30 and J usage is TRBJ1-2; D remains unclear. V gave up 2 bases and J gave up 4 bases, with 14 bases separating them. Germline V gene lookup returns CDR1 GTSNPN and CDR2 SVGIG (reference sequence). The CDR3 consists of 14 residues. The whole variable domain, filled in from reference TRBV30 and TRBJ1-2, reads SQTIHQWPATLVQPVGSPLSLECTVEGTSNPNLYWYRQAAGRGLQLLFYSVGIGQISSEVPQNLSASRPQDRQFILSSKKLLLSDSGFYLCAWSPTGILYGYTFGSGTRLTVV.

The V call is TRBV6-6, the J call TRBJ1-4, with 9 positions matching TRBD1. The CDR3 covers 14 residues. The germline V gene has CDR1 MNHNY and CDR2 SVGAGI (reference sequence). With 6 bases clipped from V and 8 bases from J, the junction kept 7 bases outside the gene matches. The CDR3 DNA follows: TGTGCCAGCAGCGCCGGGACAGGGAACGAAAAACTGTTTTTT. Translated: CASSAGTGNEKLFF.

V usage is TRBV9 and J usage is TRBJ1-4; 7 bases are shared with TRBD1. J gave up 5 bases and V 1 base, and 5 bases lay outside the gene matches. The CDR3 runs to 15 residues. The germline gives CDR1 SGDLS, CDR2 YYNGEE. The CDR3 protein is CASSVYGTDNEKLFF. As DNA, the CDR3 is TGTGCCAGCAGCGTATATGGGACAGACAATGAAAAACTGTTTTTT.

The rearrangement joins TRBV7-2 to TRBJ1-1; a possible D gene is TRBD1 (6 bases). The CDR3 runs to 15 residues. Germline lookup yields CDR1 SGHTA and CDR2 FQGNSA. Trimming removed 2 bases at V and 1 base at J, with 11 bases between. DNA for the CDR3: TGTGCCAGCAGCTTACTTCCAGGGGCGAACACTGAAGCTTTCTTT. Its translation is CASSLLPGANTEAFF.

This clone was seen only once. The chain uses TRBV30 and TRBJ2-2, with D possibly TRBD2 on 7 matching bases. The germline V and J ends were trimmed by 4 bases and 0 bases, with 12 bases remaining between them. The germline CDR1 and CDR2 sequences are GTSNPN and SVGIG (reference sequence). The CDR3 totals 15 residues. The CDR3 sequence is CAWIGGGANTGELFF. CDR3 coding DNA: TGTGCCTGGATTGGCGGGGGCGCGAACACCGGGGAGCTGTTTTTT. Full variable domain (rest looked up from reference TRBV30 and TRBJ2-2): SQTIHQWPATLVQPVGSPLSLECTVEGTSNPNLYWYRQAAGRGLQLLFYSVGIGQISSEVPQNLSASRPQDRQFILSSKKLLLSDSGFYLCAWIGGGANTGELFFGEGSRLTVL.

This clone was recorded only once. The chain's CDR3 is CASSLTGFNYGYTF. CDR3 nucleotides: TGCGCCAGCAGCTTAACAGGGTTTAACTATGGCTACACCTTC. The V gene is TRBV5-1, the J gene TRBJ1-2; D is perhaps TRBD1 (6 bases). Trimming left V 2 bases short and J 1 base short, with 9 bases between. Germline CDR1 reads SGHRS; CDR2 reads YFSETQ. This CDR3 spans 14 amino acids.

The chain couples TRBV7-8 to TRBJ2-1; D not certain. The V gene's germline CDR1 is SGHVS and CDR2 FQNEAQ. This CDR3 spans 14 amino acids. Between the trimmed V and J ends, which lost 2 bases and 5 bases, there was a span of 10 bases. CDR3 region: CASSLYYKDNEQFF. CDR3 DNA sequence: TGTGCCAGCAGCTTATACTACAAAGACAATGAGCAGTTCTTC. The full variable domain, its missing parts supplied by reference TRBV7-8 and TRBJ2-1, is GAGVSQSPRYKVAKRGQDVALRCDPISGHVSLFWYQQALGQGPEFLTYFQNEAQLDKSGLPSDRFFAERPEGSVSTLKIQRTQQEDSAVYLCASSLYYKDNEQFFGPGTRLTVL.

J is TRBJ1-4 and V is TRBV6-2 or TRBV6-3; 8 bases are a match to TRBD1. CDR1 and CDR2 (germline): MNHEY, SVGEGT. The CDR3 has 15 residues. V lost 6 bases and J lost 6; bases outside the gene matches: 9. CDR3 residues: CASSSYRGKDEKLFF. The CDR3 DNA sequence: TGTGCCAGCAGCTCTTACAGGGGGAAGGATGAAAAACTGTTTTTT.

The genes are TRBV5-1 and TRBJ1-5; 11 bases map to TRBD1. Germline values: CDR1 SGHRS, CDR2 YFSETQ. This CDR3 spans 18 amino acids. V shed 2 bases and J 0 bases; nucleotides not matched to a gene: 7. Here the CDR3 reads CASSLGTGGILSNQPQHF. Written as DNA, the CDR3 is TGCGCCAGCAGCTTAGGGACAGGGGGAATCCTTAGCAATCAGCCCCAGCATTTT. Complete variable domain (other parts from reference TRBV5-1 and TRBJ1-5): KAGVTQTPRYLIKTRGQQVTLSCSPISGHRSVSWYQQTPGQGLQFLFEYFSETQRNKGNFPGRFSGRQFSNSRSEMNVSTLELGDSALYLCASSLGTGGILSNQPQHFGDGTRLSIL.

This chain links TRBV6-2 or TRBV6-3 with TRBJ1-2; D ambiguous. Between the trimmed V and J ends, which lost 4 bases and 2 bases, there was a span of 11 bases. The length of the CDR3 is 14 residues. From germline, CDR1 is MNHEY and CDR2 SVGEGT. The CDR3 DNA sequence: TGTGCCAGCAGTTCGGAGGGCCCCAACTATGGCTACACCTTC. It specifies CASSSEGPNYGYTF.

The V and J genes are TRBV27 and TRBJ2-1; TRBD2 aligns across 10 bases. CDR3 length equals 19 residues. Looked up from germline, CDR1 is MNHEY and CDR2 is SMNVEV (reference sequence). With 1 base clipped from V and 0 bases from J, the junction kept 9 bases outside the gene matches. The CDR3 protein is CASSLFPSGSFSSYNEQFF. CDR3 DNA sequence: TGTGCCAGCAGTTTATTTCCTAGCGGGAGCTTTAGCTCCTACAATGAGCAGTTCTTC.

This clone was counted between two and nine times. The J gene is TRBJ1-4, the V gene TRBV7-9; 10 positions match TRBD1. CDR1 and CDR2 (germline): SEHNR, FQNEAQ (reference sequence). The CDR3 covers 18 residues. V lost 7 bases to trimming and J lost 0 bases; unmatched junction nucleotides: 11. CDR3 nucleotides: TGTGCCAGCACCCCCTGGACAGGGGGATCTGCAACTAATGAAAAACTGTTTTTT. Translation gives CASTPWTGGSATNEKLFF.

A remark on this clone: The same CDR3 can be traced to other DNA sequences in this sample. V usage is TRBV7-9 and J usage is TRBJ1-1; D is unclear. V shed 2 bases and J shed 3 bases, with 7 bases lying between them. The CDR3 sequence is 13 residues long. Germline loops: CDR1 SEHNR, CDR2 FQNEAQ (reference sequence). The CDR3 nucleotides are TGTGCCAGCAGCTTACTGGGAGACACTGAAGCTTTCTTT. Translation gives CASSLLGDTEAFF.

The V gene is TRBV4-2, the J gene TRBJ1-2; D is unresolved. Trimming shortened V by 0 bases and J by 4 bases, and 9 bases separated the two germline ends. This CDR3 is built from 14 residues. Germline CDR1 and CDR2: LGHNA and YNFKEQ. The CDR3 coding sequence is TGTGCCAGCAGCCAAGATAAGCTGAGCTATGGCTACACCTTC. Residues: CASSQDKLSYGYTF.

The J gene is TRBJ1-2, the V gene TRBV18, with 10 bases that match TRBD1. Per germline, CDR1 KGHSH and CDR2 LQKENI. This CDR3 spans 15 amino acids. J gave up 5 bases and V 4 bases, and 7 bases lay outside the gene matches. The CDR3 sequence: CASSLIDRGHYGYTF. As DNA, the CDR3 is TGTGCCAGCTCACTAATCGACAGGGGGCATTATGGCTACACCTTC.

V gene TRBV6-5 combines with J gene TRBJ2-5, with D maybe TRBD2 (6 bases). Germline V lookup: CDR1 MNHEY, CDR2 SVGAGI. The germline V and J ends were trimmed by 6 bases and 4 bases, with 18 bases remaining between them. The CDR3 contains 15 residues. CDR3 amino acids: CASREGISVGETQYF. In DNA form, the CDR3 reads TGTGCCAGCAGGGAGGGCATATCTGTTGGAGAGACCCAGTACTTC.

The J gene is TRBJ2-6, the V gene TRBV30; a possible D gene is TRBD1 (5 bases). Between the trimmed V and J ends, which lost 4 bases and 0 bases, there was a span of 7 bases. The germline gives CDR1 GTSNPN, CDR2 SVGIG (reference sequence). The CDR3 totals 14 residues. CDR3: CAWTRGSGANVLTF. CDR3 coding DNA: TGTGCCTGGACTAGGGGCTCTGGGGCCAACGTCCTGACTTTC.

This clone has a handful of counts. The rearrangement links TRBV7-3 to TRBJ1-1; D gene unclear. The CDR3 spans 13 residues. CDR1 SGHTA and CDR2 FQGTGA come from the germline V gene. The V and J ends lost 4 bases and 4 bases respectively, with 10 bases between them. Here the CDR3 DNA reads TGTGCCAGCAGCTCCTCCCCGGGCACTGAAGCTTTCTTT. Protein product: CASSSSPGTEAFF.

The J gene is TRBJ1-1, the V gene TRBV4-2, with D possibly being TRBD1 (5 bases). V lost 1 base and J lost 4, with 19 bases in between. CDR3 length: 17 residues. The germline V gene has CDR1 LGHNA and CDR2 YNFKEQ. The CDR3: CASSQGADLGGGTEAFF. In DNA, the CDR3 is TGTGCCAGCAGCCAAGGAGCAGACCTCGGGGGTGGCACTGAAGCTTTCTTT.

CDR3 sequence: CASSGGGNTYEQYF. CDR3 nucleotides: TGTGCCAGCAGCGGGGGGGGGAATACCTACGAGCAGTACTTC. The rearrangement joins TRBV3-1 (or the pseudogene TRBV3-2) to TRBJ2-7; TRBD2 aligns across 7 bases. The V and J ends lost 5 bases and 2 bases, in that order; junction bases with no gene match: 6. CDR1 is LGHDT, CDR2 YNNKEL, per germline (reference sequence). The CDR3 totals 14 residues.